The 18 T cell receptor beta chains given below trace back to one sample, sequenced in a study of persistence of HIV-infected CD4 T cells. This was the immunoSEQ version 4 assay in survey mode. Method: immunoSEQ multiplex PCR; TCRdb's copy keeps in-frame clones and lacks some. The sample contains around 20,000 clones, roughly 74% of which appear only once. Their recognized antigens are unknown. Cells were stimulated with CMV-infected fibroblast lysates at 10 ug/mL. Responding CD4+ T cells were sorted by upregulation of both CD40 ligand and CD69. The source was CD4+ T cells sorted from PBMCs after roughly 17-hour stimulation, collected from a patient who received antiretroviral therapy. These receptors were collected from an adult man with HIV who was CMV-seropositive.

This chain uses TRBV12-3 or TRBV12-4 with TRBJ2-5, with D maybe TRBD2 (5 bases). The germline V and J ends were trimmed by 3 bases and 11 bases, with 13 bases remaining between them. The CDR3 extends over 12 amino acids. The CDR3 DNA reads as TGTGCCAGCAGTTTCGAGGGAATGGCGCAGTACTTC. Encoded protein: CASSFEGMAQYF.

Within the sample, this clone is medium-sized. V gene TRBV7-9 combines with J gene TRBJ2-3; 9 bases map to TRBD2. CDR3 length: 15 residues. From germline, CDR1 is SEHNR and CDR2 FQNEAQ (reference sequence). The V gene end was trimmed by 1 base and the J gene end by 5 bases; junction bases not matched to a gene: 4. The CDR3 nucleotides are TGTGCCAGCAGCTTAGATGTTAGCGGGGGAGATACGCAGTATTTT. Translation gives CASSLDVSGGDTQYF. Full variable domain (missing parts from reference TRBV7-9 and TRBJ2-3): DTGVSQNPRHKITKRGQNVTFRCDPISEHNRLYWYRQTLGQGPEFLTYFQNEAQLEKSRLLSDRFSAERPKGSFSTLEIQRTEQGDSAMYLCASSLDVSGGDTQYFGPGTRLTVL.

J is TRBJ2-5 and V is TRBV5-6; 9 positions match TRBD1. The J segment lost 1 base and the V segment lost 4 bases, leaving 5 bases of the junction unmatched. The CDR3 is 15 residues long. CDR1 and CDR2 from the germline V gene are SGHDT and YYEEEE. CDR3 bases: TGTGCCAGCAGCCCGGACAGGGGAATCCAAGAGACCCAGTACTTC. It is translated as CASSPDRGIQETQYF. The full variable domain, rest sourced from reference TRBV5-6 and TRBJ2-5, is DAGVTQSPTHLIKTRGQQVTLRCSPKSGHDTVSWYQQALGQGPQFIFQYYEEEERQRGNFPDRFSGHQFPNYSSELNVNALLLGDSALYLCASSPDRGIQETQYFGPGTRLLVL.

This clone turned up a few times. This chain uses TRBV7-2 with TRBJ2-7; a weak D match, TRBD1 (5 bases). Per the germline V gene, CDR1 is SGHTA and CDR2 is FQGNSA. This CDR3 has 14 residues. The V end lost 2 bases, the J end lost 4 bases, and 12 bases lay between the germline ends. CDR3 DNA: TGTGCCAGCAGCTTAAAGGGATCAGGGTACGAGCAGTACTTC. It translates to CASSLKGSGYEQYF. Combining the CDR3 with reference TRBV7-2 and TRBJ2-7 gives the whole variable domain GAGVSQSPSNKVTEKGKDVELRCDPISGHTALYWYRQSLGQGLEFLIYFQGNSAPDKSGLPSDRFSAERTGGSVSTLTIQRTQQEDSAVYLCASSLKGSGYEQYFGPGTRLTVT.

V gene TRBV5-6 combines with J gene TRBJ2-5; 8 nucleotides match TRBD1. J lost 5 bases, V lost 4 bases, and 7 bases had no gene match. The CDR3 extends over 14 amino acids. Germline V gene sequence: CDR1 SGHDT, CDR2 YYEEEE. The CDR3 DNA reads as TGTGCCAGCAGCCCGGACAGGGTTTGGGAGACCCAGTACTTC. It translates to CASSPDRVWETQYF.

The chain recombines TRBV5-1 with TRBJ2-5; 15 positions match TRBD2. The length of the CDR3 is 18 residues. V lost 4 bases and J lost 2; bases outside the gene matches: 9. Germline-derived CDR1 and CDR2 are SGHRS and YFSETQ. CDR3 loop: CASSRGTSGGPQQETQYF. The CDR3 DNA is TGCGCCAGCAGCAGAGGGACTAGCGGGGGGCCCCAACAAGAGACCCAGTACTTC.

The chain has TRBV25-1 and TRBJ1-2, with D tentatively TRBD1 (6 bases). This CDR3 has 14 amino acids. V was cut by 2 bases and J by 4 bases, with 11 bases left in between. Germline loops: CDR1 MGHDK, CDR2 SYGVNS. The CDR3 region is CASSEAGQFYGYTF. The CDR3 coding sequence is TGTGCCAGCAGTGAAGCCGGACAGTTCTATGGCTACACCTTC.

This clone was seen just once. Other nucleotide sequences in the sample specify the same CDR3. This chain joins TRBV6-5 and TRBJ2-1; 7 bases are shared with TRBD1. The V gene's germline CDR1 is MNHEY and CDR2 SVGAGI. V shed 7 bases, J shed 5 bases, and the junction held 8 bases outside the gene matches. The CDR3 extends over 14 amino acids. DNA of the CDR3: TGTGCCAGCATCCGGGACAGAGGAAACAATGAGCAGTTCTTC. Its translation: CASIRDRGNNEQFF.

The V and J genes are TRBV29-1 and TRBJ2-2, with 8 bases that match TRBD1. Germline assignment: CDR1 SQVTM and CDR2 ANQGSEA. The CDR3 runs 13 residues. J was trimmed by 4 bases and V by 6 bases; bases with no gene match: 4. For the CDR3, the DNA is TGCAGCGTACGACAGGGGACCACCGGGGAGCTGTTTTTT. Its translation: CSVRQGTTGELFF.

The gene calls are TRBV12-5 and TRBJ1-1; TRBD1 aligns across 7 bases. This CDR3 spans 14 amino acids. Germline CDR1 and CDR2: LGHNT and FRNRAP. Trimming took 2 bases from V and 7 from J; bases not matched to a gene: 7. The chain's CDR3 is CASGLSTGLIEAFF. The CDR3 nucleotides read TGTGCTAGTGGTTTGTCGACAGGGCTTATTGAAGCTTTCTTT.

The gene calls are TRBV7-9 and TRBJ1-1; D not resolved. V gave up 10 bases and J gave up 0 bases, with 15 bases separating them. Germline V gene data show CDR1 as SEHNR and CDR2 as FQNEAQ (reference sequence). CDR3 size: 14 residues. The CDR3 reads CATRADYMNTEAFF. DNA of the CDR3: TGTGCCACCCGTGCAGACTACATGAACACTGAAGCTTTCTTT.

The chain employs TRBV4-2 and TRBJ2-1; D gene uncertain. CDR3 length: 15 amino acids. The germline V gene encodes CDR1 LGHNA and CDR2 YNFKEQ. Trimming cost V 4 bases and J 0 bases, with 10 bases left between them. The CDR3: CASSPGLSSYNEQFF. The CDR3, as DNA: TGTGCCAGCAGCCCCGGGCTCAGCTCCTACAATGAGCAGTTCTTC.

The DNA for the CDR3 is TGCGCCAGCAGCTTGGGACTGACCGGGGAGCTGTTTTTT. Translation gives CASSLGLTGELFF. The chain uses TRBV5-1 and TRBJ2-2; the D is unclear. Germline CDR1 reads SGHRS; CDR2 reads YFSETQ. This CDR3 comprises 13 residues. V was cut by 0 bases and J by 5 bases, with 5 bases left in between.

This chain uses TRBV5-5 with TRBJ1-1; D call uncertain. Deletions cut 0 bases from V and 8 bases from J, with 14 bases between. This CDR3 spans 14 amino acids. Germline CDR1 is SGHKS and CDR2 is YYEKEE (reference sequence). The CDR3 sequence is CASSLVGLGPEAFF. CDR3 nucleotide sequence: TGTGCCAGCAGCTTGGTAGGGCTTGGACCCGAAGCTTTCTTT.

This clone occurred once. V gene TRBV28 combines with J gene TRBJ1-4; D uncertain. The CDR3 extends over 13 amino acids. CDR1 MDHEN and CDR2 SYDVKM come from the germline V gene. V gave up 4 bases and J gave up 6 bases, with 9 bases separating them. CDR3 residues: CASSSGSDEKLFF. CDR3 sequence (DNA): TGTGCCAGCAGTTCGGGATCGGATGAAAAACTGTTTTTT.

The V gene is TRBV12-3 or TRBV12-4, the J gene TRBJ1-2, with D tentatively TRBD1 (6 bases). V lost 5 bases to trimming and J lost 6 bases, with 13 bases between them. The CDR3 is 13 residues long. The CDR3 region has the DNA TGTGCCAGCAGTCTTGGGGGGCGGGATGGCTACACCTTC. Encoded protein: CASSLGGRDGYTF.

The gene calls are TRBV5-1 and TRBJ2-7; TRBD1 matches at 8 bases. V lost 2 bases to trimming and J lost 6 bases; unmatched junction nucleotides: 13. Germline V gene sequence: CDR1 SGHRS, CDR2 YFSETQ. The CDR3 length is 16 residues. CDR3 sequence reads: CASSLESRDRGGEQYF. The CDR3 nucleotides read TGCGCCAGCAGCTTAGAAAGCCGAGACAGGGGAGGCGAGCAGTACTTC.

V and J are TRBV18 and TRBJ2-1; D uncertain. The germline V and J ends were trimmed by 0 bases and 5 bases, with 14 bases remaining between them. CDR1 and CDR2 from the germline V gene are KGHSH and LQKENI. CDR3 length equals 16 residues. The CDR3 region is CASSPPLRSGHNEQFF. The DNA of the CDR3 is TGTGCCAGCTCACCACCGTTAAGGAGTGGGCACAATGAGCAGTTCTTC.